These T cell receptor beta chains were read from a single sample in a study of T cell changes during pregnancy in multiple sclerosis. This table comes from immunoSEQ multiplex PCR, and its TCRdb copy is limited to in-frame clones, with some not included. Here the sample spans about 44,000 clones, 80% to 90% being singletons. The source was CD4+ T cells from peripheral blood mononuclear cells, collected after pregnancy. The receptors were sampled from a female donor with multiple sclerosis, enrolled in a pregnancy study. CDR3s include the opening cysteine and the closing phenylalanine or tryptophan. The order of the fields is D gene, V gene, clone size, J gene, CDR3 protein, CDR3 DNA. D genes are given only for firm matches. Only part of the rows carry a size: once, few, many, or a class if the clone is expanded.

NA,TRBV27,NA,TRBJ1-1,CASSPQRDAFSAFF,TGTGCCAGCAGTCCTCAGCGGGACGCATTCTCGGCTTTCTTT
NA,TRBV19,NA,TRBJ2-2,CASSIEVGHRGGELFF,TGTGCCAGTAGTATAGAGGTGGGACACCGAGGTGGGGAGCTGTTTTTT
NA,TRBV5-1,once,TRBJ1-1,CASSWRKNTEAFF,TGCGCCAGCAGCTGGAGGAAGAACACTGAAGCTTTCTTT
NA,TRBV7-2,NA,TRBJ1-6,CASSQQSGTAGSPLHF,TGTGCCAGCAGCCAACAATCTGGGACGGCGGGATCACCCCTCCACTTT
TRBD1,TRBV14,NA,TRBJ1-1,CASSQGTGGFAFF,TGTGCCAGCAGCCAGGGGACAGGGGGTTTCGCTTTCTTT
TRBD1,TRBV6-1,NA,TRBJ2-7,CASSITGTGNYEQYF,TGTGCCAGCAGCATAACCGGGACAGGGAACTACGAGCAGTACTTC
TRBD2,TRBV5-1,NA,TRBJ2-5,CASSSQGGAGGGMRETQYF,TGCGCCAGCAGCTCTCAGGGGGGAGCGGGAGGCGGAATGCGAGAGACCCAGTACTTC
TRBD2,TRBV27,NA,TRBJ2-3,CASSLSPSGTTDTQYF,TGTGCCAGCAGTTTATCCCCTAGCGGGACTACAGATACGCAGTATTTT
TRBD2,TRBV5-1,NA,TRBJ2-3,CASSPTSGSVDTQYF,TGCGCCAGCAGCCCGACTAGCGGGAGTGTAGATACGCAGTATTTT
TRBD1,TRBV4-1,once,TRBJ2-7,CASSMTGLAYEQYF,TGCGCCAGCAGCATGACAGGGTTAGCCTACGAGCAGTACTTC
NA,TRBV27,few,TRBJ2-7,CASRAGVLSSYEQYF,TGTGCCAGCAGGGCAGGGGTTTTAAGCTCCTACGAGCAGTACTTC
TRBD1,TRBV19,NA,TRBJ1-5,CASSATGGNQPQHF,TGTGCCAGTAGCGCCACAGGGGGGAATCAGCCCCAGCATTTT
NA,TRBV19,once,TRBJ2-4,CASSHRVAKNIQYF,TGTGCCAGTAGTCACAGGGTCGCCAAAAACATTCAGTACTTC
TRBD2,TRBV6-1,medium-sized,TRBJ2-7,CASLTSGRGEQYF,TGTGCCAGCTTGACTAGCGGGAGAGGGGAGCAGTACTTC
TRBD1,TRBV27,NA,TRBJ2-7,CASSSTGGPYEQYF,TGTGCCAGCAGTTCGACAGGGGGACCCTACGAGCAGTACTTC
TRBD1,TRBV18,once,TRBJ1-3,CASSPPPGQGDGNTIYF,TGTGCCAGCTCACCACCGCCCGGACAGGGTGATGGAAACACCATATATTTT
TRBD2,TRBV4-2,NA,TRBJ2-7,CASSQELALAGTFYEQYF,TGTGCCAGCAGCCAGGAACTTGCACTAGCGGGAACCTTCTACGAGCAGTACTTC
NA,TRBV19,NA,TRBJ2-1,CASSGLVSLQGEQFF,TGTGCCAGTAGCGGGTTAGTCAGTCTACAGGGTGAGCAGTTCTTC
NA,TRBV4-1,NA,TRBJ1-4,CASSQDRGLGEKLFF,TGCGCCAGCAGCCAAGATAGGGGTCTTGGTGAAAAACTGTTTTTT
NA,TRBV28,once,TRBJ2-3,CASSGVGGGRGGLDTQYF,TGTGCCAGCAGTGGAGTAGGCGGCGGGAGAGGGGGTTTGGATACGCAGTATTTT
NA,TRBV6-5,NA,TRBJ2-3,CASSPGTFTDTQYF,TGTGCCAGCAGTCCGGGAACCTTCACAGATACGCAGTATTTT
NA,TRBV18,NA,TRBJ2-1,CASSPSLARVYNEQFF,TGTGCCAGCTCACCATCCCTAGCGAGGGTTTACAATGAGCAGTTCTTC
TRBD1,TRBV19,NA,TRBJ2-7,CASDIGTGQTYEQYF,TGTGCCAGTGATATAGGGACAGGCCAGACCTACGAGCAGTACTTC
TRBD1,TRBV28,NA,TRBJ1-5,CASSFRGLSNQPQHF,TGTGCCAGCAGTTTCAGGGGGCTGAGCAATCAGCCCCAGCATTTT
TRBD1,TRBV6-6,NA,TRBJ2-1,CASSYPQDRNNEQFF,TGTGCCAGCAGTTACCCGCAGGACAGGAACAATGAGCAGTTCTTC
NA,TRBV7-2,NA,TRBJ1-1,CASSWAGGGQDTEAFF,TGTGCCAGCAGCTGGGCGGGGGGTGGTCAGGACACTGAAGCTTTCTTT
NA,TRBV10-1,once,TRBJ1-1,CASSRTVNTEAFF,TGCGCCAGCAGCCGGACAGTGAACACTGAAGCTTTCTTT